This TCR beta chain was captured by sequencing in a study of blood T cell repertoires in COVID-19. Study overall: Specimens from acute and convalescent COVID-19 originated in the United States, Italy and Spain. PBMCs, B-cell-depleted T cells, or T cells were the source of the cDNA or gDNA that made up the material.

Methods used by the authors: Estimates of nucleated cell counts were drawn from the amplification of reference gene primers. TCRdb's table, derived via immunoSEQ multiplex PCR, lists solely in-frame clones and lacks some. That table is the source of V, J and clone size, and D and trimming were worked out from the DNA. The sample includes fewer than 90,000 clones, more than 80% seen only once; the top ten take around 21%. Germline V gene data show CDR1 as LNHDA and CDR2 as SQIVND (reference sequence). This CDR3 has 12 residues. Trimming took 9 bases from V and 7 from J, leaving 15 bases between them. The receptor's source is a woman older than 75 with acute or convalescent COVID-19. The sample was peripheral blood. The rearrangement links TRBV19 to TRBJ1-2; possible D gene TRBD1, 6 bases. As DNA, the CDR3 is TGTGCCAGCCATTATCAGGGGAGTGGCTACACCTTC. Protein: CASHYQGSGYTF.